This T cell receptor beta chain was recovered during a study of blood T cells in healthy people across ages. Through a sample-barcoded 5' primer and a J-beta primer mix, a second PCR was run for roughly 7 to 11 cycles. Via MiXCR, TCRdb re-called the 5' RACE reads, giving one row per CDR3 protein. Among 700,000 to 950,000 distinct CDR3 sequences listed, 55% to 70% were seen once. In germline, CDR1 is SQVTM, CDR2 ANQGSEA. V lost 7 bases to trimming and J lost 1 base, with 13 bases between them. This CDR3 comprises 13 residues. This sequence originates from a young man in good health. The sequenced sample was blood. The chain carries TRBV29-1 and TRBJ1-1, with D unresolved. The CDR3 DNA is TGCAGCGCTCCCGGACCCGGGAACACTGAAGCTTTCTTT. The encoded protein is CSAPGPGNTEAFF.